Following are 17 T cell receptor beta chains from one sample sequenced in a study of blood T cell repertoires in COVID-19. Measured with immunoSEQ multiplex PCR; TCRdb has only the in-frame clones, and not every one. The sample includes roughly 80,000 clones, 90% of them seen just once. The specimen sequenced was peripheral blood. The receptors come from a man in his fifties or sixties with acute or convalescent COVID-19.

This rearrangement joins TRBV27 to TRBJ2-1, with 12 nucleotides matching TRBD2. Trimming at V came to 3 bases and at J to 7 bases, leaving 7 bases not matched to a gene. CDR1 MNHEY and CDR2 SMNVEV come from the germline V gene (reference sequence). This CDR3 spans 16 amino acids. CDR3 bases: TGTGCCAGCAGTTTCGGTCCTAGCGGGAGGGTGAATGAGCAGTTCTTC. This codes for CASSFGPSGRVNEQFF.

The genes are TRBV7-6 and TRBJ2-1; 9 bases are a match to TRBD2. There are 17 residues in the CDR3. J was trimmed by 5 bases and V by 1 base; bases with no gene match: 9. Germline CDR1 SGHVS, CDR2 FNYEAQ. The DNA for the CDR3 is TGTGCCAGCAGCTTAGTATCCGGAGCGGGAGGTCACAATGAGCAGTTCTTC. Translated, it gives CASSLVSGAGGHNEQFF.

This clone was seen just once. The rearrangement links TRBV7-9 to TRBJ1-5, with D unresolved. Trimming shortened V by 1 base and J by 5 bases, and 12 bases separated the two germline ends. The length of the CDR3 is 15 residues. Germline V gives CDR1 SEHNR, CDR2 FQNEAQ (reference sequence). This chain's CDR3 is CASSLGPAGDQPQHF. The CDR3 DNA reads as TGTGCCAGCAGCTTAGGGCCGGCGGGCGATCAGCCCCAGCATTTT.

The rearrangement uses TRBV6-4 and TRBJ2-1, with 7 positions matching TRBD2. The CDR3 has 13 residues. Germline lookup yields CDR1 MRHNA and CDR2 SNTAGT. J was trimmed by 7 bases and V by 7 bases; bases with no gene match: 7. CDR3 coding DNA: TGTGCCAGCATAGAGCGGGAAGGAAATGAGCAGTTCTTC. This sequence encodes CASIEREGNEQFF.

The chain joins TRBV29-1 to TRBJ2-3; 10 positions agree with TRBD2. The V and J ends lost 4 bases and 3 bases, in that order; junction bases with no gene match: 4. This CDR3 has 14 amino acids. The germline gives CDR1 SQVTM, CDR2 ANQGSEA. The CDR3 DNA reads TGCAGCGTTGGGGTAGCGGGAGGTACAGATACGCAGTATTTT. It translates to CSVGVAGGTDTQYF.

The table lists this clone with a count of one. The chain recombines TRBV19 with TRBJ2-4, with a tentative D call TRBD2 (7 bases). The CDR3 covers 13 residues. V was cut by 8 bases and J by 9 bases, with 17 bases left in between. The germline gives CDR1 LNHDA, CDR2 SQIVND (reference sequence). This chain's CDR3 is CASPGGGGIIQYF. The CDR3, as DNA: TGTGCCAGTCCCGGGGGAGGGGGGATCATTCAGTACTTC.

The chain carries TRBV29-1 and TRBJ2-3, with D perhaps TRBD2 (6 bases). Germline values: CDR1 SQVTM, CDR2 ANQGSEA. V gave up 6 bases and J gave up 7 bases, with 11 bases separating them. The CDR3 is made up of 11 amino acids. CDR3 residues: CSVRDSHTQYF. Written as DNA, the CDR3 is TGCAGCGTACGGGACTCCCATACGCAGTATTTT.

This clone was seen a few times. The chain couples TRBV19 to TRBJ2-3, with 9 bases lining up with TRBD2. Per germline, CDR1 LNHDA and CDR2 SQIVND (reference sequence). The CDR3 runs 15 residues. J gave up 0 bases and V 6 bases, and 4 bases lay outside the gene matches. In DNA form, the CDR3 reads TGTGCCAGTAGCTTCACTAGCGGGAGCACAGATACGCAGTATTTT. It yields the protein CASSFTSGSTDTQYF.

CDR3 loop: CASSQDRVRSPLHF. In nucleotides, the CDR3 is TGCGCCAGCAGCCAAGACAGGGTGCGATCACCCCTCCACTTT. The chain carries TRBV4-3 and TRBJ1-6; a possible D gene is TRBD1 (5 bases). Germline assignment: CDR1 LGHNA and CDR2 YSLEER. The CDR3 sequence is 14 residues long. V gave up 0 bases and J gave up 10 bases, with 10 bases separating them.

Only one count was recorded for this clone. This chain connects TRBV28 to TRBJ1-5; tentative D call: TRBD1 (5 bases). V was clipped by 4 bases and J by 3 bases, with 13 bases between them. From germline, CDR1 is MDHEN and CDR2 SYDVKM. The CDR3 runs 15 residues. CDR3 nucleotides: TGTGCCAGCAGTTACCTTAGGGGTAACAATCAGCCCCAGCATTTT. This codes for CASSYLRGNNQPQHF.

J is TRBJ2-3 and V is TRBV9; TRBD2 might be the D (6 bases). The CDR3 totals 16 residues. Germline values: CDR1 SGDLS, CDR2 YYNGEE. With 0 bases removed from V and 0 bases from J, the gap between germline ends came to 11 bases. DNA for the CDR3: TGTGCCAGCAGCGTAGTCCCGAGCGGGAGCACAGATACGCAGTATTTT. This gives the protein CASSVVPSGSTDTQYF.

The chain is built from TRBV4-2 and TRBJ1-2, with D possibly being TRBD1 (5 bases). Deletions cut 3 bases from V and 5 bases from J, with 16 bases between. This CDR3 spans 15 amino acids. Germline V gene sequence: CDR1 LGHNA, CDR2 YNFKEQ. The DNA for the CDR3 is TGTGCCAGCAGCCAGAACGGTGGCAGGGAATATGGCTACACCTTC. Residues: CASSQNGGREYGYTF.

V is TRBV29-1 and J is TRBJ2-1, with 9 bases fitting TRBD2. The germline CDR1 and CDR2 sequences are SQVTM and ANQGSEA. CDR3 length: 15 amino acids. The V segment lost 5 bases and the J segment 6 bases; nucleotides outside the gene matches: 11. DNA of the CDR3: TGCAGCGTTCCCCTAGCGGGGAATACTGGCAATGAGCAGTTCTTC. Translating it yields CSVPLAGNTGNEQFF.

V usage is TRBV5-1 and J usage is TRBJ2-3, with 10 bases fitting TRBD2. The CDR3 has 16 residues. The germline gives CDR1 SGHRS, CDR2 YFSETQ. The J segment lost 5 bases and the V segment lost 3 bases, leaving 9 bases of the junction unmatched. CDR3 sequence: CASSSTAGGPVDTQYF. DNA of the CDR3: TGCGCCAGCAGCTCAACAGCGGGAGGGCCTGTAGATACGCAGTATTTT.

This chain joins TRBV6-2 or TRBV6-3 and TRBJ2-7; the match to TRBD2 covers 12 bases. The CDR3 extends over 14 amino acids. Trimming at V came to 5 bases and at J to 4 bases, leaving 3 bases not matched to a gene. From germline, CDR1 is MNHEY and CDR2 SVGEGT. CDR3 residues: CASSGLAGLYEQYF. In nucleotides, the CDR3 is TGTGCCAGCAGTGGACTAGCGGGACTGTACGAGCAGTACTTC.

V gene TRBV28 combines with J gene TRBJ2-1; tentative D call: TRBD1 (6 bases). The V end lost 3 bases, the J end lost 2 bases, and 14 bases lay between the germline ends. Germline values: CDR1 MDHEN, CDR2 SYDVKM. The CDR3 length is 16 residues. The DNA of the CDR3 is TGTGCCAGCAGTTTTAGAGGCCAGGGGCCCTACAATGAGCAGTTCTTC. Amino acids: CASSFRGQGPYNEQFF.

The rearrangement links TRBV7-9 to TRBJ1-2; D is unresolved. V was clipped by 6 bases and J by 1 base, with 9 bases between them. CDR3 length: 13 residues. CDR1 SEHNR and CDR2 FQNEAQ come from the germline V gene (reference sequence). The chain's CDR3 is CASSRDNNYGYTF. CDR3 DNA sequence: TGTGCCAGCAGTCGCGATAATAACTATGGCTACACCTTC.